This TCR beta chain was observed in a study of blood T cell repertoires in COVID-19. The overall study: From the United States, Italy and Spain came samples of acute and convalescent COVID-19.

The germline CDR1 and CDR2 sequences are SGHDT and YYEEEE. This CDR3 is 15 amino acids long. The V and J ends lost 4 bases and 2 bases respectively, with 15 bases between them. The table lists this clone with a few counts. Original analysis: Estimation of nucleated cell counts relied on the amplification of reference gene primers. Sequenced by immunoSEQ multiplex PCR; TCRdb stores in-frame clones only, minus some. V, J and clone size are those of that table, while D and trimming were read from the DNA. This table holds some 190,000 clones, about 88% found once. The chain links TRBV5-6 to TRBJ1-1, with D perhaps TRBD1 (5 bases). The sample was peripheral blood. This clonotype was sampled from a woman aged 40 to 50 who had recovered from COVID-19. The CDR3 nucleotides are TGTGCCAGCAGCCTATGGACAACCCTTAACACTGAAGCTTTCTTT. It codes for CASSLWTTLNTEAFF.